The 32 T cell receptor beta chains below all came from one sample that was sequenced in a study of metastatic and nonmetastatic thyroid tumors. Patients were all untreated before their thyroid surgery. MiXCR was used by TCRdb to re-call the PCR reads. The repertoire has about 32,000 clones, approximately 25% of them found once; the top ten carry 7% to 10%. The sequenced material came from blood. Receptor source: a female donor with papillary thyroid cancer or a benign thyroid nodule (not recorded which). Some clones in this sample may be carry-over from other donors' samples.

In this sample, this clone turned up many times. The chain recombines TRBV5-1 with TRBJ2-1; D remains unclear. V lost 0 bases and J 8 bases, leaving 9 bases between the germline ends. The CDR3 consists of 13 residues. Per the germline V gene, CDR1 is SGHRS and CDR2 is YFSETQ. Written as DNA, the CDR3 is TGCGCCAGCAGCTTGGCCGTGTGGGATGAGCAGTTCTTC. This encodes CASSLAVWDEQFF.

The chain is built from TRBV11-2 and TRBJ2-3; D unresolved. V lost 5 bases and J 0 bases, leaving 15 bases between the germline ends. Germline loops: CDR1 SGHAT, CDR2 FQNNGV. This CDR3 spans 16 amino acids. DNA for the CDR3: TGTGCCAGCAGCCCCGGGCGGATCCCTAGCACAGATACGCAGTATTTT. Translating it yields CASSPGRIPSTDTQYF.

The chain joins TRBV11-1 to TRBJ1-4; D is unresolved. The germline V gene encodes CDR1 SGHAT and CDR2 FQDESV (reference sequence). The CDR3 is made up of 13 amino acids. CDR3 region: CASSGSGNEKLFF. CDR3 sequence (DNA): TGTGCATCTTCGGGATCCGGTAATGAAAAACTGTTTTTT. Based on the CDR3 plus reference TRBV11-1 and TRBJ1-4, the full variable domain is EAEVAQSPRYKITEKSQAVAFWCDPISGHATLYWYRQILGQGPELLVQFQDESVVDDSQLPKDRFSAERLKGVDSTLKIQPAELGDSAMYLCASSGSGNEKLFFGSGTQLSVL.

This clone was seen a handful of times. The germline gene is not matched at one end of the junction; a read error may be the cause. The rearrangement joins TRBV6-1 to TRBJ2-3; perhaps TRBD2 as D (5 bases). The CDR3 has 15 amino acids. Germline V gene lookup returns CDR1 MNHNS and CDR2 SASEGT. CDR3 nucleotides: TGTGCCAGCATCCCAAAGGTGGGAGACGGAGATATGCAGTATTTT. Protein: CASIPKVGDGDMQYF.

This clone was detected many times. The CDR3 reads CASSLDRLYEQYF. DNA for the CDR3: TGCGCCAGCAGCCTGGACAGGTTATACGAGCAGTACTTC. This chain joins TRBV4-1 and TRBJ2-7; 7 nucleotides match TRBD1. Per the germline V gene, CDR1 is MGHRA and CDR2 is YSYEKL. The CDR3 consists of 13 residues. The V gene end was trimmed by 4 bases and the J gene end by 4 bases; junction bases not matched to a gene: 4.

Ten or more counts support this clone. The CDR3 loop reads CASSREGVQPQHF. CDR3 in DNA: TGTGCCAGCAGCAGAGAAGGGGTTCAGCCCCAGCATTTT. The chain combines TRBV7-9 with TRBJ1-5, with D perhaps TRBD1 (5 bases). Trimming pared 5 bases from V and 6 bases from J, leaving 11 bases between. The CDR3 extends over 13 amino acids. The germline gives CDR1 SEHNR, CDR2 FQNEAQ (reference sequence). Complete variable domain (other parts from reference TRBV7-9 and TRBJ1-5): DTGVSQNPRHKITKRGQNVTFRCDPISEHNRLYWYRQTLGQGPEFLTYFQNEAQLEKSRLLSDRFSAERPKGSFSTLEIQRTEQGDSAMYLCASSREGVQPQHFGDGTRLSIL.

Comment on this clone: A much larger clone is a single base away; this may be a read error. Other DNA sequences of this sample code for an identical CDR3. V gene TRBV19 combines with J gene TRBJ2-3, with 8 nucleotides matching TRBD1. CDR1 and CDR2 (germline): LNHDA, SQIVND (reference sequence). The CDR3 has 15 residues. The CDR3 region is CASRDRGHSTDTQYF. Here the CDR3 DNA reads TGTGCCAGTCGCGACAGGGGACATAGCACGGATACGCAGTATTTT.

This clone was seen repeatedly, ten times or more. The J gene is TRBJ1-5, the V gene TRBV12-3 or TRBV12-4; possibly TRBD1 for D (5 bases). The V end was cut by 6 bases, the J end by 15 bases, with 18 bases between. This CDR3 has 12 amino acids. The CDR3 sequence is CASSRDGGRRHF. The CDR3 DNA is TGTGCCAGCAGCCGGGACGGAGGCCGGCGGCATTTT.

This clone was detected only a few times. The V call is TRBV19, the J call TRBJ1-1, with unresolved D. This CDR3 region has 14 residues. Germline V gene sequence: CDR1 LNHDA, CDR2 SQIVND (reference sequence). V was pared by 7 bases and J by 3 bases, with 15 bases between. CDR3 amino acids: CASKVTRRDTEAFF. As DNA, the CDR3 is TGTGCCAGTAAGGTCACCCGGCGGGACACTGAAGCTTTCTTT.

Comment on this clone: A much larger clone sits a single nucleotide away, making a read error possible. The rearrangement uses TRBV4-1 and TRBJ1-4; D call uncertain. The CDR3 is 15 residues long. Germline CDR1 MGHRA, CDR2 YSYEKL. The CDR3, as DNA: TGCGTCATCAGCCAAACCCTAGGCGAAGATGAAAAACTGTTTTTT. It yields the protein CVISQTLGEDEKLFF.

At least ten counts were recorded for this clone. Within the sample, other DNA sequences also encode this same CDR3. This chain joins TRBV5-1 and TRBJ2-2, with D unclear. Germline V gene data show CDR1 as SGHRS and CDR2 as YFSETQ. V lost 4 bases to trimming and J lost 2 bases, with 3 bases between them. This CDR3 is built from 12 residues. The CDR3 loop is CASSPNTGELFF. The CDR3 DNA follows: TGCGCCAGCAGCCCCAACACCGGGGAGCTGTTTTTT.

This clone has just a few counts. At one end the junction does not follow the germline gene, possibly because of a read error. The CDR3 sequence is CARSTRQGGNSRLHF. The CDR3 coding sequence is TGTGCCAGGAGCACTCGACAGGGAGGGAATTCACGCCTCCACTTT. The chain employs TRBV28 and TRBJ1-6; 7 nucleotides align to TRBD1. Germline CDR1 and CDR2: MDHEN and SYDVKM. The CDR3 is 15 amino acids. The full variable domain, with the rest looked up from reference TRBV28 and TRBJ1-6, is DVKVTQSSRYLVKRTGEKVFLECVQDMDHENMFWYRQDPGLGLRLIYFSYDVKMKEKGDIPEGYSVSREKKERFSLILESASTNQTSMYLCARSTRQGGNSRLHFGNGTRLTVT.

The gene calls are TRBV29-1 and TRBJ2-7, with 10 bases aligning to TRBD1. Germline lookup yields CDR1 SQVTM and CDR2 ANQGSEA. CDR3 length: 14 amino acids. Losses at the gene ends were 6 bases for V and 9 bases for J; bases not matched to a gene: 14. The CDR3 loop reads CSVLSGQGGSVQYF. CDR3 nucleotides: TGCAGCGTGCTGTCTGGACAGGGGGGAAGCGTGCAGTACTTC.

The rearrangement links TRBV5-8 to TRBJ1-2; 7 bases match TRBD1. Germline values: CDR1 SGHTS, CDR2 YDEGEE. V lost 1 base to trimming and J lost 5 bases; unmatched junction nucleotides: 8. This CDR3 contains 15 residues. The CDR3 nucleotides are TGTGCCAGCAGCTTGACAGGGGACGCGATTTATGGCTACACCTTC. Its translation: CASSLTGDAIYGYTF.

The chain carries TRBV11-2 and TRBJ2-1; D tentatively reads TRBD1 or TRBD2 (6 bases each). Germline V gene lookup returns CDR1 SGHAT and CDR2 FQNNGV. CDR3 length equals 15 residues. V was cut by 8 bases and J by 5 bases, with 19 bases left in between. The CDR3, as DNA: TGTGCCAGCGCGGCGGGCGGGACACGAAACAATGAGCAGTTCTTC. Translation: CASAAGGTRNNEQFF.

In this sample, this clone turned up many times. The chain links TRBV27 to TRBJ1-4; no clear D. The V and J ends lost 3 bases and 0 bases respectively, with 5 bases between them. Germline assignment: CDR1 MNHEY and CDR2 SMNVEV (reference sequence). The CDR3 runs to 14 residues. CDR3 loop: CASSFLATNEKLFF. As DNA, the CDR3 is TGTGCCAGCAGTTTTCTCGCAACTAATGAAAAACTGTTTTTT.

This clone appeared many times. This chain connects TRBV28 to TRBJ2-7; D may be TRBD1 (6 bases). The CDR3 covers 15 residues. Between the trimmed V and J ends, which lost 6 bases and 7 bases, there was a span of 22 bases. Germline V lookup: CDR1 MDHEN, CDR2 SYDVKM. This chain's CDR3 is CASRSLLRGSGEQYF. In DNA form, the CDR3 reads TGTGCCAGCAGGTCCTTACTCAGGGGTTCGGGGGAGCAGTACTTC.

This clone was counted at least ten times. In the same sample, other DNA sequences code for this CDR3. The chain couples TRBV5-1 to TRBJ1-1; the match to TRBD1 covers 7 bases. The germline gives CDR1 SGHRS, CDR2 YFSETQ. With V trimmed by 5 bases and J by 8 bases, 12 bases remained unmatched. The CDR3 contains 14 residues. The CDR3 DNA reads as TGCGCCAGCAGGCTGAATACAGGGGAGACCGAAGCTTTCTTT. It translates to CASRLNTGETEAFF.

The chain is built from TRBV9 and TRBJ2-7; D ambiguous. Deletions cut 4 bases from V and 0 bases from J, with 8 bases between. Germline-derived CDR1 and CDR2 are SGDLS and YYNGEE. The CDR3 spans 13 residues. In DNA form, the CDR3 reads TGTGCCAGCAGCCCTTCTACCTCCTACGAGCAGTACTTC. This codes for CASSPSTSYEQYF.

By sample share, this clone is medium-sized. J is TRBJ1-1 and V is TRBV9, with D hard to call. CDR3 length: 12 amino acids. Germline loops: CDR1 SGDLS, CDR2 YYNGEE. The ends were cut back, 3 bases at V and 2 bases at J, with 5 bases in the middle. CDR3 residues: CASSAINTEAFF. The CDR3 coding sequence is TGTGCCAGCAGCGCAATAAACACTGAAGCTTTCTTT.

This clone has a count of ten or more. The rearrangement joins TRBV28 to TRBJ2-5; TRBD1 aligns across 9 bases. With V trimmed by 4 bases and J by 5 bases, 5 bases remained unmatched. Looked up from germline, CDR1 is MDHEN and CDR2 is SYDVKM. The CDR3 sequence is 14 residues long. CDR3 amino acids: CASSSTGGGETQYF. CDR3 nucleotides: TGTGCCAGCAGTTCCACAGGGGGCGGGGAGACCCAGTACTTC. The complete variable domain, with remaining parts taken from reference TRBV28 and TRBJ2-5, reads DVKVTQSSRYLVKRTGEKVFLECVQDMDHENMFWYRQDPGLGLRLIYFSYDVKMKEKGDIPEGYSVSREKKERFSLILESASTNQTSMYLCASSSTGGGETQYFGPGTRLLVL.

This clone was observed a single time. The junction and the germline gene differ at one end; a read error may be behind it. V gene TRBV11-2 combines with J gene TRBJ2-3; D perhaps matches TRBD1 (6 bases). This CDR3 spans 18 amino acids. The germline V gene encodes CDR1 SGHAT and CDR2 FQNNGV. The CDR3 DNA reads as TGTGCCAGCAGCTCCCGTAGGGGGATTGGTTATGGCACAGATACGCTGTATTTT. This gives the protein CASSSRRGIGYGTDTLYF.

This clone was seen many times. Other DNA variants within this sample encode the same CDR3. V is TRBV28 and J is TRBJ1-4; D not resolved. Germline V gives CDR1 MDHEN, CDR2 SYDVKM. The CDR3 has 15 amino acids. V dropped 1 base and J dropped 7 bases, with 13 bases sitting between them. Here the CDR3 DNA reads TGTGCCAGCAGTTTATACCCGGGTAGAGGTGAAAAACTGTTTTTT. This gives the protein CASSLYPGRGEKLFF.

By sample share, this clone is medium-sized. This rearrangement joins TRBV20-1 to TRBJ2-2; TRBD2 agrees at 10 bases. CDR1 is DFQATT, CDR2 SNEGSKA, per germline (reference sequence). The CDR3 extends over 17 amino acids. V lost 3 bases, J lost 2 bases, and 9 bases stayed unmatched. CDR3 coding DNA: TGCAGTGCTAGCCCGCTAGCGGGAGTCGGTAACACCGGGGAGCTGTTTTTT. As protein: CSASPLAGVGNTGELFF.

This clone was counted many times. This rearrangement joins TRBV12-3 or TRBV12-4 to TRBJ1-3; the D gene is possibly TRBD1 (5 bases). This CDR3 spans 15 amino acids. Trimming left V 7 bases short and J 2 bases short, with 15 bases between. CDR3 DNA sequence: TGTGCCAGCACCTCAACCGGGGGAACTGGAAACACCATATATTTT. Amino acid sequence: CASTSTGGTGNTIYF.

This clone was picked up many times. The rearrangement joins TRBV20-1 to TRBJ2-3; 9 nucleotides line up with TRBD1. The CDR3 consists of 16 residues. CDR1 is DFQATT and CDR2 is SNEGSKA in the germline V gene (reference sequence). Trimming at V came to 6 bases and at J to 3 bases, leaving 13 bases not matched to a gene. The DNA of the CDR3 is TGCAGTGCCACCTCCCCGACAGGGGGTGGAACAGATACGCAGTATTTT. It codes for CSATSPTGGGTDTQYF.

The V call is TRBV18, the J call TRBJ1-6, with TRBD1 identical over 11 bases. This CDR3 is 14 amino acids long. Per the germline V gene, CDR1 is KGHSH and CDR2 is LQKENI. V lost 3 bases to trimming and J lost 10 bases; unmatched junction nucleotides: 2. CDR3 bases: TGTGCCAGCTCACCGGGACAGGGGGTGTCACCCCTCCACTTT. It encodes CASSPGQGVSPLHF. The full variable domain, its missing parts supplied by reference TRBV18 and TRBJ1-6, is NAGVMQNPRHLVRRRGQEARLRCSPMKGHSHVYWYRQLPEEGLKFMVYLQKENIIDESGMPKERFSAEFPKEGPSILRIQQVVRGDSAAYFCASSPGQGVSPLHFGNGTRLTVT.

Points on this clone: The junction shows a germline mismatch at one end, possibly a read error. The V and J genes are TRBV5-1 and TRBJ2-3, with TRBD1 as a possible D gene (5 bases). There are 14 residues in the CDR3. Looked up from germline, CDR1 is SGHRS and CDR2 is YFSETQ. The CDR3 DNA reads as TGCTCCAGCAGCGCCCAACAGGTCACAGATATGCAGTATTTT. It yields the protein CSSSAQQVTDMQYF.

The V gene is TRBV10-2, the J gene TRBJ2-5, with D hard to call. Deletions cut 3 bases from V and 5 bases from J, with 7 bases between. This CDR3 comprises 12 residues. In germline, CDR1 is WSHSY, CDR2 SAAADI. The CDR3 DNA follows: TGCGCCAGCAGTGATTCCCGGGAGACCCAGTACTTC. Translation gives CASSDSRETQYF.

In this sample, this clone turned up many times. The rearrangement links TRBV24-1 to TRBJ2-3; D is unclear. Germline V CDR1 and CDR2: KGHDR, SFDVKD. V was pared by 5 bases and J by 4 bases, with 30 bases between. This CDR3 has 20 residues. CDR3 region: CATSAPSKGQRRRSADTQYF. The CDR3 DNA sequence: TGTGCCACCAGTGCTCCCTCCAAGGGTCAGCGCCGTAGGAGCGCAGATACGCAGTATTTT.

This clone was detected only a few times. The CDR3 region has the DNA TGTGCCAGTAGTATCTTGAGTAAGACGAACACTGAAGCTTTCTTT. Its protein product is CASSILSKTNTEAFF. This chain links TRBV19 with TRBJ1-1; no clear D. The germline gives CDR1 LNHDA, CDR2 SQIVND (reference sequence). Trimming pared 3 bases from V and 1 base from J, leaving 12 bases between. This CDR3 region has 15 residues.

The J gene is TRBJ2-1, the V gene TRBV24-1, with TRBD1 identical over 9 bases. J lost 7 bases, V lost 6 bases, and 9 bases had no gene match. Germline loops: CDR1 KGHDR, CDR2 SFDVKD. The CDR3 extends over 15 amino acids. For the CDR3, the DNA is TGTGCCACCAGTAGTATACAGGGGGCGACGAATGAGCAGTTCTTC. Residues: CATSSIQGATNEQFF.